The rows below give T cell receptor beta chains drawn from one sample of a study of blood T cells in healthy people across ages. TCRdb re-derived calls from the 5' RACE reads in MiXCR, one entry per CDR3 protein. The sample yields 1.5 million to 2 million distinct CDR3 sequences, 28% seen once. Sequencing was carried out using blood. The source of these receptors is a woman aged 25-40 years in good health. CDR3s include the opening cysteine and the closing phenylalanine or tryptophan. A D gene is named only where the DNA matches it firmly. Not all rows give a size; the values are once, few, many and, for expanded clones, a class.

D gene: .
J gene: TRBJ1-1
V gene: TRBV9
clone size: few
CDR3 protein: CASRGPKNTEAFF
CDR3 DNA: TGTGCCAGCAGGGGACCGAAGAACACTGAAGCTTTCTTT

D gene: .
J gene: TRBJ2-7
V gene: TRBV30
clone size: .
CDR3 protein: CAWSVRLADYEQYF
CDR3 DNA: TGTGCCTGGAGTGTACGTCTAGCCGACTACGAGCAGTACTTC

D gene: .
J gene: TRBJ2-5
V gene: TRBV12-3/TRBV12-4
clone size: .
CDR3 protein: CASLLAGSKTQYF
CDR3 DNA: TGTGCCAGCCTCCTCGCGGGGTCAAAGACCCAGTACTTC

D gene: TRBD1
J gene: TRBJ2-7
V gene: TRBV29-1
clone size: .
CDR3 protein: CSVARQGVVYEQYF
CDR3 DNA: TGCAGCGTTGCCCGACAGGGGGTGGTCTACGAGCAGTACTTC

D gene: .
J gene: TRBJ2-2
V gene: TRBV3-1
clone size: .
CDR3 protein: CASSPGIRGTGELFF
CDR3 DNA: TGTGCCAGCAGCCCCGGGATCAGGGGTACCGGGGAGCTGTTTTTT

D gene: .
J gene: TRBJ2-7
V gene: TRBV3-1
clone size: .
CDR3 protein: CASSPRDKGTGSREQYF
CDR3 DNA: TGTGCCAGCAGCCCAAGAGACAAGGGCACCGGGTCGCGCGAGCAGTACTTC

D gene: .
J gene: TRBJ1-2
V gene: TRBV7-2
clone size: few
CDR3 protein: CAIRGAPGPTNYGYTF
CDR3 DNA: TGTGCCATCAGGGGAGCACCGGGTCCCACCAACTATGGCTACACCTTC

D gene: TRBD2
J gene: TRBJ2-7
V gene: TRBV2
clone size: many
CDR3 protein: CASSPRTSGYYEQYF
CDR3 DNA: TGTGCCAGCAGTCCTCGGACTAGCGGATACTACGAGCAGTACTTC

D gene: TRBD1
J gene: TRBJ1-4
V gene: TRBV12-3/TRBV12-4
clone size: .
CDR3 protein: CASSDGQGINEKLFF
CDR3 DNA: TGTGCCAGCAGTGACGGACAGGGTATAAATGAAAAACTGTTTTTT

D gene: TRBD2
J gene: TRBJ2-7
V gene: TRBV18
clone size: .
CDR3 protein: CASSPLRTSGGVEQYF
CDR3 DNA: TGTGCCAGCTCACCGCTTCGGACTAGCGGGGGAGTCGAGCAGTACTTC

D gene: TRBD1
J gene: TRBJ1-1
V gene: TRBV3-1
clone size: .
CDR3 protein: CASSDREEAFF
CDR3 DNA: TGTGCCAGCAGCGACAGGGAGGAAGCTTTCTTT

D gene: TRBD1
J gene: TRBJ2-7
V gene: TRBV7-2
clone size: .
CDR3 protein: CASSLAAGGQYEQYF
CDR3 DNA: TGTGCCAGCAGCTTAGCCGCAGGGGGACAGTACGAGCAGTACTTC

D gene: .
J gene: TRBJ1-2
V gene: TRBV25-1
clone size: .
CDR3 protein: CASSGLQGGYTF
CDR3 DNA: TGTGCCAGCAGTGGGCTCCAGGGAGGCTACACCTTC

D gene: TRBD1
J gene: TRBJ1-2
V gene: TRBV19
clone size: .
CDR3 protein: CASSIGGQGFYGYTF
CDR3 DNA: TGTGCCAGTAGTATCGGGGGACAGGGGTTCTATGGCTACACCTTC

D gene: .
J gene: TRBJ1-4
V gene: TRBV6-2/TRBV6-3
clone size: .
CDR3 protein: CASSDGRRNEKLFF
CDR3 DNA: TGTGCCAGCAGTGATGGTAGGAGAAATGAAAAACTGTTTTTT

D gene: .
J gene: TRBJ1-6
V gene: TRBV3-1
clone size: few
CDR3 protein: CASSQRDTSSYNSPLHF
CDR3 DNA: TGTGCCAGCAGCCAAAGGGACACCAGCTCCTATAATTCACCCCTCCACTTT

D gene: TRBD1
J gene: TRBJ2-3
V gene: TRBV7-6
clone size: .
CDR3 protein: CASSSTTGRSTDTQYF
CDR3 DNA: TGTGCCAGCAGCTCGACGACAGGGCGGAGCACAGATACGCAGTATTTT

D gene: .
J gene: TRBJ1-2
V gene: TRBV2
clone size: .
CDR3 protein: CASILNRVAEYGGYTF
CDR3 DNA: TGTGCCAGCATTCTCAACCGGGTGGCCGAGTATGGTGGCTACACCTTC

D gene: TRBD1
J gene: TRBJ2-7
V gene: TRBV3-1
clone size: .
CDR3 protein: CASSHTGQGLDEQYF
CDR3 DNA: TGTGCCAGCAGCCATACGGGACAGGGGTTGGACGAGCAGTACTTC

D gene: TRBD2
J gene: TRBJ2-7
V gene: TRBV28
clone size: .
CDR3 protein: CASNTGTSGGYERYF
CDR3 DNA: TGTGCCAGCAATACCGGGACTAGCGGGGGTTACGAGCGGTACTTC

D gene: .
J gene: TRBJ1-4
V gene: TRBV7-8
clone size: few
CDR3 protein: CASSAYSATNEKLFF
CDR3 DNA: TGTGCCAGCAGTGCCTATTCGGCAACTAATGAAAAACTGTTTTTT

D gene: TRBD2
J gene: TRBJ2-3
V gene: TRBV20-1
clone size: few
CDR3 protein: CSATLGGSGPDTQYF
CDR3 DNA: TGCAGTGCTACACTCGGGGGGAGCGGTCCGGATACGCAGTATTTT

D gene: .
J gene: TRBJ2-5
V gene: TRBV14
clone size: few
CDR3 protein: CAGSSTVGETQYF
CDR3 DNA: TGTGCCGGCAGCTCGACAGTCGGAGAGACCCAGTACTTC

D gene: .
J gene: TRBJ2-2
V gene: TRBV3-1
clone size: .
CDR3 protein: CASSPTVTGELFF
CDR3 DNA: TGTGCCAGCAGCCCGACGGTCACCGGGGAGCTGTTTTTT

D gene: .
J gene: TRBJ1-5
V gene: TRBV5-5
clone size: many
CDR3 protein: CASSLAVSSNQPQHF
CDR3 DNA: TGTGCCAGCAGCTTGGCTGTCAGTAGCAATCAGCCCCAGCATTTT

D gene: TRBD1
J gene: TRBJ1-6
V gene: TRBV7-2
clone size: .
CDR3 protein: CASSRRTGVDSPLHF
CDR3 DNA: TGTGCCAGCAGCCGGAGGACAGGGGTTGATTCACCCCTCCACTTT

D gene: TRBD2
J gene: TRBJ2-3
V gene: TRBV19
clone size: .
CDR3 protein: CAASGGGLDTQYF
CDR3 DNA: TGTGCCGCCTCTGGGGGGGGTTTAGATACGCAGTATTTT

D gene: TRBD1
J gene: TRBJ1-1
V gene: TRBV6-5
clone size: .
CDR3 protein: CASSSGTGSLNTEAFF
CDR3 DNA: TGTGCCAGCAGTTCCGGGACAGGGTCCTTGAACACTGAAGCTTTCTTT

D gene: .
J gene: TRBJ2-3
V gene: TRBV5-1
clone size: .
CDR3 protein: CASSSSVAGQNTDTQYF
CDR3 DNA: TGCGCCAGCAGCTCGTCCGTCGCGGGGCAAAACACAGATACGCAGTATTTT

D gene: .
J gene: TRBJ1-2
V gene: TRBV27
clone size: .
CDR3 protein: CASVLTGTSYGYTF
CDR3 DNA: TGTGCCAGCGTCCTAACCGGGACATCCTATGGCTACACCTTC

D gene: TRBD2
J gene: TRBJ2-3
V gene: TRBV7-6
clone size: many
CDR3 protein: CASSLMKQRGVVGTDTQYF
CDR3 DNA: TGTGCCAGCAGCTTAATGAAGCAGCGGGGGGTCGTTGGCACAGATACGCAGTATTTT

D gene: .
J gene: TRBJ2-7
V gene: TRBV7-9
clone size: .
CDR3 protein: CACSLTGTYEQYF
CDR3 DNA: TGTGCCTGCAGCTTGACAGGAACCTACGAGCAGTACTTC

D gene: .
J gene: TRBJ1-1
V gene: TRBV2
clone size: .
CDR3 protein: CASSELLSTEAFF
CDR3 DNA: TGTGCCAGCAGTGAGCTGCTGAGCACTGAAGCTTTCTTT

D gene: .
J gene: TRBJ1-2
V gene: TRBV27
clone size: .
CDR3 protein: CASSLTWDGAGYTF
CDR3 DNA: TGTGCCAGCAGTCTCACCTGGGACGGAGCCGGCTACACCTTC

D gene: .
J gene: TRBJ2-1
V gene: TRBV12-3/TRBV12-4
clone size: .
CDR3 protein: CASRAGAQSSYNEQFF
CDR3 DNA: TGTGCCAGCAGAGCGGGTGCCCAGAGCTCCTACAATGAGCAGTTCTTC

D gene: .
J gene: TRBJ2-1
V gene: TRBV29-1
clone size: many
CDR3 protein: CSVYDNGRSEGFF
CDR3 DNA: TGCAGCGTATACGACAACGGTCGAAGCGAGGGGTTCTTC

D gene: TRBD2
J gene: TRBJ2-7
V gene: TRBV15
clone size: many
CDR3 protein: CATSLGGSSYEQYF
CDR3 DNA: TGTGCCACCAGCCTCGGGGGGAGCTCCTACGAGCAGTACTTC

D gene: .
J gene: TRBJ1-6
V gene: TRBV7-2
clone size: few
CDR3 protein: CASSDTPWGALHF
CDR3 DNA: TGTGCCAGCAGCGACACCCCTTGGGGGGCCCTCCACTTT

D gene: .
J gene: TRBJ1-2
V gene: TRBV29-1
clone size: few
CDR3 protein: CHEEGLGYGYTF
CDR3 DNA: TGCCACGAAGAGGGGTTGGGCTATGGCTACACCTTC

D gene: TRBD1
J gene: TRBJ1-2
V gene: TRBV6-1
clone size: few
CDR3 protein: CAGTPSGQDLYGYTF
CDR3 DNA: TGTGCCGGCACCCCATCTGGACAGGATCTTTATGGCTACACCTTC

D gene: .
J gene: TRBJ2-2
V gene: TRBV29-1
clone size: .
CDR3 protein: CSVSRQANTGELFF
CDR3 DNA: TGCAGCGTTTCCCGTCAGGCTAACACCGGGGAGCTGTTTTTT

D gene: .
J gene: TRBJ1-1
V gene: TRBV4-1
clone size: many
CDR3 protein: CASSLLIGIEAFF
CDR3 DNA: TGCGCCAGCAGCCTCCTGATAGGGATTGAAGCTTTCTTT

D gene: TRBD2
J gene: TRBJ2-1
V gene: TRBV7-2
clone size: .
CDR3 protein: CASSLDRLAGGDEQFF
CDR3 DNA: TGTGCCAGCAGCTTAGATAGACTAGCGGGGGGCGATGAGCAGTTCTTC

D gene: TRBD1
J gene: TRBJ2-1
V gene: TRBV7-9
clone size: many
CDR3 protein: CASSLPGQGLERGSYNEQFF
CDR3 DNA: TGTGCCAGCAGCTTACCGGGACAGGGCCTAGAGCGGGGCTCCTACAATGAGCAGTTCTTC

D gene: TRBD1
J gene: TRBJ1-4
V gene: TRBV5-1
clone size: few
CDR3 protein: CASSLRPFGQGTATNEKLFF
CDR3 DNA: TGCGCCAGCAGCTTGAGGCCGTTTGGACAGGGGACTGCAACTAATGAAAAACTGTTTTTT

D gene: TRBD1
J gene: TRBJ2-7
V gene: TRBV27
clone size: many
CDR3 protein: CASSPGGGFYEQYF
CDR3 DNA: TGTGCCAGCAGTCCAGGGGGCGGATTCTACGAGCAGTACTTC

D gene: .
J gene: TRBJ2-1
V gene: TRBV2
clone size: .
CDR3 protein: CASSESRQASSYNEQFF
CDR3 DNA: TGTGCCAGCAGTGAATCGAGACAGGCCAGCTCCTACAATGAGCAGTTCTTC

D gene: .
J gene: TRBJ1-2
V gene: TRBV28
clone size: .
CDR3 protein: CASSPFTGARDGYTF
CDR3 DNA: TGTGCCAGCAGTCCCTTCACCGGGGCCCGGGATGGCTACACCTTC

D gene: .
J gene: TRBJ2-1
V gene: TRBV5-1
clone size: many
CDR3 protein: CASSLLDLYNEQFF
CDR3 DNA: TGCGCCAGCAGCTTATTGGACTTGTACAATGAGCAGTTCTTC

D gene: TRBD1
J gene: TRBJ1-2
V gene: TRBV5-1
clone size: many
CDR3 protein: CASQPGQHYGYTF
CDR3 DNA: TGCGCCTCCCAACCGGGACAGCACTATGGCTACACCTTC